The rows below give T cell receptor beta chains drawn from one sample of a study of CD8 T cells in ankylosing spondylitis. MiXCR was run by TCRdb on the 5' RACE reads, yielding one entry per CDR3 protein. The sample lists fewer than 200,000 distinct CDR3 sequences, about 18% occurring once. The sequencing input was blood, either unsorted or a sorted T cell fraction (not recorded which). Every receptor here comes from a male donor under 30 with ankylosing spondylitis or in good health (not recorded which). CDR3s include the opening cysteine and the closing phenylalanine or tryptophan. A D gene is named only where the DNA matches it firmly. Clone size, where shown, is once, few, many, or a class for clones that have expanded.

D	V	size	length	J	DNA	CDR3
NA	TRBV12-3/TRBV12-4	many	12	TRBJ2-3	TGTGCCAGCACCACAAGCACAGATACGCAGTATTTT	CASTTSTDTQYF
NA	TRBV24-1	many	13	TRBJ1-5	TGTGCCACCAGTGAGGGCCCCAATCAGCCCCAGCATTTT	CATSEGPNQPQHF
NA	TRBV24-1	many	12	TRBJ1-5	TGTGCCACCTGCCGACTTAATCAGCCCCAGCATTTT	CATCRLNQPQHF
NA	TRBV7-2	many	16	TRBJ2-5	TGTGCCAGCAGCTTGGGGCGGGGGCGGGACGGAGAGACCCAGTACTTC	CASSLGRGRDGETQYF
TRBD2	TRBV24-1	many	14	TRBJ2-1	TGTGCCACCCGGACTAGCGGTTCCTACAATGAGCAGTTCTTC	CATRTSGSYNEQFF
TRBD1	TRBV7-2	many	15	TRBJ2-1	TGTGCCAGCAGCCACAGGGACAGAACCTACAATGAGCAGTTCTTC	CASSHRDRTYNEQFF
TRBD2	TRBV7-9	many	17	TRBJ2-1	TGTGCCAGCAGCCAGCCCCAGCTAGCGGGGTTATACAATGAGCAGTTCTTC	CASSQPQLAGLYNEQFF
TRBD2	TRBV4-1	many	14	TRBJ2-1	TGCGCCAGCAGCCCCGATCCTCAGCGGGAAGAGCAGTTCTTC	CASSPDPQREEQFF
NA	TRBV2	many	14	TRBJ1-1	TGTGCCTCCTCGGGGTTGGGGGGGTTGACTGAAGCTTTCTTT	CASSGLGGLTEAFF
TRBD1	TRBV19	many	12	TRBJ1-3	TGTGCCATTGGGACAGGGGAAAACACCATATATTTT	CAIGTGENTIYF
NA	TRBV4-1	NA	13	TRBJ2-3	TGCGCCAGCAGCCGGCGTGATTCGGATACGCAGTATTTT	CASSRRDSDTQYF
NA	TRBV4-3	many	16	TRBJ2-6	TGCGCCAGCAGCCAAGAGCCCCGATCTGGGGCCAACGTCCTGACTTTC	CASSQEPRSGANVLTF
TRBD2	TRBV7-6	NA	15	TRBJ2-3	TGTGCCAGCATGCGGCGGGAGTTGGGCACAGATACGCAGTATTTT	CASMRRELGTDTQYF
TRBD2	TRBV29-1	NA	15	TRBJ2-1	TGCAGCGTTACCCTAGCGGGATGGGTTCACAATGAGCAGTTCTTC	CSVTLAGWVHNEQFF
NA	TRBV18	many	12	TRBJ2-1	TGTGCCAGCTCACCAACAGCAAATGAGCAGTTCTTC	CASSPTANEQFF
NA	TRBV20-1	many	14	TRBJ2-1	TGCAGTGCTAGTTCTGGAGGCAGAGGGAATGAGCAGTTCTTC	CSASSGGRGNEQFF
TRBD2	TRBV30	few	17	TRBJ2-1	TGTGCCTGGAGTATCATACGGACTAGCGGAAGCCCCAATGAGCAGTTCTTC	CAWSIIRTSGSPNEQFF
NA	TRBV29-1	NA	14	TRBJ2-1	TGCAGCTCTCCCCGGGAGGACAGCTACAATGAGCAGTTCTTC	CSSPREDSYNEQFF
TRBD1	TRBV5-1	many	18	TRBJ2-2	TGCGCCAGCAGCTTGGGTGAGGGCAGGGGGCGATCCACCGGGGAGCTGTTTTTT	CASSLGEGRGRSTGELFF
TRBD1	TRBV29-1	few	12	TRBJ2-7	TGCAGCGCAGAGACAGGGCCCCTCGAGCAGTACTTC	CSAETGPLEQYF
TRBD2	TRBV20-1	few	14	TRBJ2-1	TGCAGTGCTGGCAAGCGGGAGGCCTACAATGAGCAGTTCTTC	CSAGKREAYNEQFF
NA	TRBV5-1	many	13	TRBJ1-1	TGCGCCAGCAGCTTGGAACCCCTCCTCGAAGCTTTCTTT	CASSLEPLLEAFF
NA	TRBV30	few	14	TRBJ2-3	TGTGCCTGGAGGCATTGGGGTGGCACAGATACGCAGTATTTT	CAWRHWGGTDTQYF
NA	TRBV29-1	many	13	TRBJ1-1	TGCAGCGTTGCAACATCTGGGAACACTGAAGCTTTCTTT	CSVATSGNTEAFF
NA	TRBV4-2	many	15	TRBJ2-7	TGTGCCAGCAGCCAAGATCGCGGGACCCTTCTTGTGCAGTACTTC	CASSQDRGTLLVQYF
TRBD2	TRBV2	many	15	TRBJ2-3	TGTGCCAGCAGTGGTCCGGGAGGGAGCACAGATACGCAGTATTTT	CASSGPGGSTDTQYF